This T cell receptor beta chain is from a study of Tregs in tolerant kidney transplant recipients. Study details: Mixed chimerism was transient after nonmyeloablative marrow transplants from related graft donors.

Sequencing was performed with immunoSEQ multiplex PCR; in TCRdb, only in-frame clones are kept and a portion is missing. Its listing shows fewer than 35,000 clones. Study observations and caveats: Tolerant patients' donor-specific Tregs expanded beyond overall Tregs, suggesting antigen-driven growth. No direct test of biological reproducibility was done here. The small number of patients limits these findings pending further validation.

V lost 4 bases and J lost 0, with 21 bases in between. The CDR3 covers 19 residues. Germline V gene data show CDR1 as SGHDN and CDR2 as FVKESK. Concerning this clone itself: The antigen remains unidentified. With the read ending 3 residues before the CDR3 end, the germline J gene is used to fill in that end.

The source of this sequence is a human donor who received a combined kidney and bone marrow transplant. The material sequenced was CD8+ T cells from blood, taken before the transplant. This rearrangement joins TRBV14 to TRBJ1-4; D not resolved. The CDR3: CASSPAGGQPLPTNEKLFF. CDR3 bases read: TGTGCCAGCAGCCCAGCGGGAGGGCAGCCTCTCCCAACTAATGAAAAA. The full variable domain, rest sourced from reference TRBV14 and TRBJ1-4, is EAGVTQFPSHSVIEKGQTVTLRCDPISGHDNLYWYRRVMGKEIKFLLHFVKESKQDESGMPNNRFLAERTGGTYSTLKVQPAELEDSGVYFCASSPAGGQPLPTNEKLFFGSGTQLSVL.